One and the same sample provided the 5 T cell receptor beta chains below, sequenced in a study of cytomegalovirus exposure and HLA in healthy donors. PCR amplification relied on 60 Vbeta primers (plus 13 Jbeta primers). Assay: immunoSEQ multiplex PCR; the TCRdb copy retains only in-frame clones and omits some. Of approximately 95,000 clones listed, about four fifths are singletons. Specimen: PBMCs. The source of these receptors is a young man in good health and CMV-seropositive.

On this clone itself: The junction differs from germline at one of its ends, possibly a read error. The CDR3 nucleotides are TGTGCCAGCAGCTCCCTAGACTTCCGGGGGAACGCCGGGGAGCTGTTTTTT. It yields the protein CASSSLDFRGNAGELFF. The V and J genes are TRBV27 and TRBJ2-2, with a tentative D call TRBD2 (6 bases). The CDR3 is made up of 17 amino acids. CDR1 MNHEY and CDR2 SMNVEV come from the germline V gene (reference sequence).

The CDR3 protein is CASSLKRGSSYEQYF. The CDR3 bases are TGTGCCAGCAGCTTAAAGCGGGGGAGCTCCTACGAGCAGTACTTC. The rearrangement joins TRBV5-4 to TRBJ2-7; 8 nucleotides match TRBD2. This CDR3 has 15 residues. Trimming at V came to 2 bases and at J to 0 bases, leaving 4 bases not matched to a gene. CDR1 SGHNT and CDR2 YYREEE come from the germline V gene (reference sequence). The variable domain in full, with the rest retrieved from reference TRBV5-4 and TRBJ2-7, is ETGVTQSPTHLIKTRGQQVTLRCSSQSGHNTVSWYQQALGQGPQFIFQYYREEENGRGNFPPRFSGLQFPNYSSELNVNALELDDSALYLCASSLKRGSSYEQYFGPGTRLTVT.

V gene TRBV5-6 combines with J gene TRBJ1-1, with no clear D. The germline V gene encodes CDR1 SGHDT and CDR2 YYEEEE. Trimming took 4 bases from V and 6 from J, leaving 13 bases between them. The CDR3 covers 13 residues. The CDR3 is CASSGRGFSEAFF. The CDR3 nucleotides read TGTGCCAGCAGCGGTCGAGGGTTCTCTGAAGCTTTCTTT.

The genes are TRBV7-9 and TRBJ2-7; TRBD2 might be the D (6 bases). CDR1 and CDR2 from the germline V gene are SEHNR and FQNEAQ (reference sequence). This CDR3 has 13 residues. The germline V and J ends were trimmed by 8 bases and 5 bases, with 16 bases remaining between them. CDR3 residues: CASARKTSNEQYF. CDR3 bases: TGTGCCAGCGCTCGGAAAACTAGCAACGAGCAGTACTTC.

The genes are TRBV9 and TRBJ1-2; 7 bases agree with TRBD1. In germline, CDR1 is SGDLS, CDR2 YYNGEE. CDR3 length: 12 amino acids. The ends lost 7 bases at V and 7 bases at J; junction bases unmatched: 7. The CDR3 DNA reads TGTGCCAGCGAAGGGGGCCGGGGTGGCTACACCTTC. Translating it yields CASEGGRGGYTF.